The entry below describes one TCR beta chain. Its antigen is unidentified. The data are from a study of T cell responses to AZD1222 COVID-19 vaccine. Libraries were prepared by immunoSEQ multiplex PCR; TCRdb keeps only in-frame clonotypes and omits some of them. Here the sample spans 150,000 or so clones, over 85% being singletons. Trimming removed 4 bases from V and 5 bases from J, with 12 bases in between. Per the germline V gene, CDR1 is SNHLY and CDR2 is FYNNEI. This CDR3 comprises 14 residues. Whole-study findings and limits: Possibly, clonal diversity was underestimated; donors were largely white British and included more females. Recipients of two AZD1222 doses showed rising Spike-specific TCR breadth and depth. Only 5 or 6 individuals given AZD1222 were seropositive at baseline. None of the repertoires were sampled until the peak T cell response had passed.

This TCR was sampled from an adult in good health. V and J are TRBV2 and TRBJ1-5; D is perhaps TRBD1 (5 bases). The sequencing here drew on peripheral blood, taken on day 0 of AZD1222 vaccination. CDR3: CASSVGRADQPQHF. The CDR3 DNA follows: TGTGCCAGCAGTGTCGGCAGGGCGGATCAGCCCCAGCATTTT.